The source of this T cell receptor (beta chain) is a study of blood T cell repertoires in COVID-19. Turning to the study itself: Samples came from the United States, Italy and Spain, spanning acute and convalescent COVID-19. The analysed material was cDNA or gDNA that came from T cells, B-cell-depleted T cells, or PBMCs.

In its sample, this clone was seen once. The CDR3 runs to 17 residues. CDR1 and CDR2 (germline): SGDLS, YYNGEE. V was clipped by 0 bases and J by 7 bases; unmatched bases: 14. In the original analysis: Amplification with reference gene primers provided the estimates of nucleated cell counts. Sequencing was performed with immunoSEQ multiplex PCR; in TCRdb, only in-frame clones are kept and a portion is missing. The DNA gave D and trimming, while V, J and clone size come from that table. The sample lists some 120,000 clones, approximately 80% seen once, with 10% to 15% in the top ten. Sequenced input: peripheral blood. The V and J genes are TRBV9 and TRBJ2-7; 9 nucleotides line up with TRBD2. The origin of this receptor is a man in his fifties or sixties with acute or convalescent COVID-19. This chain's CDR3 is CASSVGTSAIRGGEQYF. The CDR3 DNA sequence: TGTGCCAGCAGCGTAGGGACTAGCGCGATCCGCGGCGGGGAGCAGTACTTC.